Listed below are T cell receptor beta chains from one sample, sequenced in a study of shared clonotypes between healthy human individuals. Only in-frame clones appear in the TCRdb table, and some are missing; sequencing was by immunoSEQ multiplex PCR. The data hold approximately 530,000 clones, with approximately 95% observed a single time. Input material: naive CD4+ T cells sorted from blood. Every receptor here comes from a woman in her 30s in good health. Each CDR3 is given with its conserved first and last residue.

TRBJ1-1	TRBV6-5	CASSYSKMAGAFF
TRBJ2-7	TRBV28	CASSLSIGAYEQYF
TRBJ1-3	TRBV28	CASRPTGTLSGNTIYF
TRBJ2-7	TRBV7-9	CASREGPGSSYEQYF
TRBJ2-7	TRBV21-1	CASSKVRKVHSYEQYF
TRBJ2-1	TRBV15	CATSAHRESEQFF
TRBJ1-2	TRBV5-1	CASSHPGGMANYGYTF
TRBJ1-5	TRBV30	CAWSVHIPGQGSNQPQHF
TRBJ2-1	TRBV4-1	CASSQLGGQGAFLDEQFF
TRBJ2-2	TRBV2	CASSREGTGELFF
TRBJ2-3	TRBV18	CASSPRDSTDTQYF
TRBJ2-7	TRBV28	CASSLRLLDEQYF
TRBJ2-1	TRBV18	CASSPPDPGGDEQFF
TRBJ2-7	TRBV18	CASSPGRGEQYF
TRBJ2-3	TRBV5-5	CASSPPRDSLTDTQYF
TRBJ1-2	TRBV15	CATSRDRESNYGYTF
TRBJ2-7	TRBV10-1	CASSDSTYEQYF
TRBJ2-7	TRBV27	CASSSPGLAGISYEQYF
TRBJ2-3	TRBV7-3	CASSLTPSGSTDTQYF
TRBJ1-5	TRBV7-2	CASSYTGGPQPQHF
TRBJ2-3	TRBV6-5	CASSYEGAGVSDTQYF
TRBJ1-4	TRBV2	CASRAGQDGYEKLFF